The 6 T cell receptor beta chains below come from one sample, sequenced in a study of blood T cell repertoires in COVID-19. TCRdb keeps only in-frame clones here, not all; method: immunoSEQ multiplex PCR. This table holds more than 85,000 clones, about 70% found once. The sequenced material came from peripheral blood. Receptors were obtained from a woman in her fifties or sixties with acute or convalescent COVID-19.

This clone was observed a few times. This chain links TRBV19 with TRBJ2-7, with 10 bases identical to TRBD2. Trimming at V came to 7 bases and at J to 2 bases, leaving 8 bases not matched to a gene. CDR1 and CDR2 from the germline V gene are LNHDA and SQIVND (reference sequence). The CDR3 loop spans 15 amino acids. This chain's CDR3 is CASTPGTSATYEQYF. Here the CDR3 DNA reads TGTGCCAGTACCCCAGGGACTAGCGCCACCTACGAGCAGTACTTC.

This chain uses TRBV24-1 with TRBJ1-1, with D tentatively TRBD1 (5 bases). V was cut by 4 bases and J by 5 bases, with 7 bases left in between. This CDR3 region has 12 residues. Germline V lookup: CDR1 KGHDR, CDR2 SFDVKD. The CDR3 here is CATSDAGTEAFF. The CDR3, as DNA: TGTGCCACCAGTGACGCAGGGACTGAAGCTTTCTTT.

This clone was counted only a few times. The chain recombines TRBV19 with TRBJ1-5; no definite D call. The CDR3 sequence is 13 residues long. V was shortened by 3 bases and J by 2 bases, with 5 bases between the two germline ends. From germline, CDR1 is LNHDA and CDR2 SQIVND (reference sequence). The CDR3 protein is CASSISGNQPQHF. In DNA form, the CDR3 reads TGTGCCAGTAGTATCTCCGGCAATCAGCCCCAGCATTTT.

The chain carries TRBV6-5 and TRBJ1-2, with TRBD1 identical over 8 bases. CDR1 is MNHEY, CDR2 SVGAGI, per germline. V trimming: 6 bases; J trimming: 8 bases; junction bases outside the gene matches: 8. This CDR3 is 13 amino acids long. The CDR3 DNA reads as TGTGCCAGCAGAGCCACAGGGGGACGGGGCTACACCTTC. Its translation: CASRATGGRGYTF.

This clone showed up just a few times. The chain carries TRBV5-6 and TRBJ1-5; 10 bases are a match to TRBD1. CDR3 length: 18 amino acids. CDR1 and CDR2 (germline): SGHDT, YYEEEE. The J segment lost 2 bases and the V segment lost 4 bases, leaving 12 bases of the junction unmatched. CDR3 nucleotide sequence: TGTGCCAGCAGCCGGGGAAGAGGACAGGGGGTAGGCAATCAGCCCCAGCATTTT. Residues: CASSRGRGQGVGNQPQHF. Using reference TRBV5-6 and TRBJ1-5 for the parts outside the CDR3, the full variable domain is DAGVTQSPTHLIKTRGQQVTLRCSPKSGHDTVSWYQQALGQGPQFIFQYYEEEERQRGNFPDRFSGHQFPNYSSELNVNALLLGDSALYLCASSRGRGQGVGNQPQHFGDGTRLSIL.

This clone was observed a few times. The chain combines TRBV5-1 with TRBJ1-2; the match to TRBD1 covers 12 bases. CDR1 is SGHRS and CDR2 is YFSETQ in the germline V gene. The ends lost 4 bases at V and 7 bases at J; junction bases unmatched: 8. There are 15 residues in the CDR3. CDR3 in amino acids: CASSPVGTGGIGYTF. As DNA, the CDR3 is TGCGCCAGCAGCCCAGTGGGGACAGGGGGCATTGGCTACACCTTC.